The 2 T cell receptor beta chains below were found in one sample sequenced in a study of shared clonotypes between healthy human individuals (TCRdb year 2020). Libraries were prepared through the immunoSEQ multiplex PCR assay. The clones in this table, taken by TCRdb from immuneACCESS, are in-frame only. Not every clone is retained; where verified, under half of the shortfall comes from an unresolved V gene, and the cause of the rest is unknown. The sample profile shows roughly 1 million clones; around 74% of them were found once. The biggest ten clones account for about 1.5% of the sample. The sample comprised memory CD4+ T cells sorted from blood. The sample's cell subset or site, from its label and the paper: CD45RA-negative fraction. The receptors stem from a man aged 18 to 35 in good health.

The chain links TRBV10-3 to TRBJ1-1; D is perhaps TRBD1 (5 bases). The CDR3 loop spans 13 amino acids. With 7 bases removed from V and 4 bases from J, the gap between germline ends came to 13 bases. Germline CDR1 is ENHRY and CDR2 is SYGVKD. The CDR3 here is CAITRLGGTEAFF. The CDR3 DNA reads TGTGCCATCACCCGACTGGGGGGCACTGAAGCTTTCTTT.

This clone came up a few times. Within the sample, other DNA sequences also encode this same CDR3. This chain connects TRBV2 to TRBJ1-6, with unresolved D. CDR1 and CDR2 from the germline V gene are SNHLY and FYNNEI. The CDR3 consists of 12 residues. Trimming left V 3 bases short and J 9 bases short, with 6 bases between. CDR3 sequence reads: CASSDSGSPLHF. The CDR3 nucleotides are TGTGCCAGCAGTGATTCGGGTTCACCCCTCCACTTT.